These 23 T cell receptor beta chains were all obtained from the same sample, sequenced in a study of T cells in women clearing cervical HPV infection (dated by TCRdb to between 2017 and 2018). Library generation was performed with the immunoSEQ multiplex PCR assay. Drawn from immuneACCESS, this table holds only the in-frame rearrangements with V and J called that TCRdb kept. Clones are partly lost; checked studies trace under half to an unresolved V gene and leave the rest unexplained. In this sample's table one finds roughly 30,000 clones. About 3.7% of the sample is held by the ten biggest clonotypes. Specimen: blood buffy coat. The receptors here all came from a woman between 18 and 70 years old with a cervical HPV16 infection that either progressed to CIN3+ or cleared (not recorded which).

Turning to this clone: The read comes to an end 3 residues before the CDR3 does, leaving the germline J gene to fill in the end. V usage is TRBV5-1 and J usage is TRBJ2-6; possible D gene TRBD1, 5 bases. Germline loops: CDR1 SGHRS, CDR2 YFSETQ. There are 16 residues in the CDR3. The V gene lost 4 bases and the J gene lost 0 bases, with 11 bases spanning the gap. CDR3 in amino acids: CASSPRQNSGANVLTF. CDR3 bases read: TGCGCCAGCAGCCCCCGACAGAACTCTGGGGCCAACGTC.

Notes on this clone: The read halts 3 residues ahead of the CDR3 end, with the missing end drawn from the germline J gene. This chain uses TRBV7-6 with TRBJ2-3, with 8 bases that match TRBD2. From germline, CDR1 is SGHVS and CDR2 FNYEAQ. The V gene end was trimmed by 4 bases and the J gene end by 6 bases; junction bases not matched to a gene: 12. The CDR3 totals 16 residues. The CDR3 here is CASSSLSGTKPDTQYF. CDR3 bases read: TGTGCCAGCAGCTCACTTAGCGGGACCAAACCGGATACG.

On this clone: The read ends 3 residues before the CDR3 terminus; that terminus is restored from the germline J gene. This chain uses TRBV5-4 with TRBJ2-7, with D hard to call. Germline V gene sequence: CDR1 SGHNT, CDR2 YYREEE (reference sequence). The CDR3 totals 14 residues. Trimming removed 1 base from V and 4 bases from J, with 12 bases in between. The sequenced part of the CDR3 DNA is TGTGCCAGCAGCTTGAGGGCCGAAGTATACGAG. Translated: CASSLRAEVYE. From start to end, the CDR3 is CASSLRAEVYEQYF.

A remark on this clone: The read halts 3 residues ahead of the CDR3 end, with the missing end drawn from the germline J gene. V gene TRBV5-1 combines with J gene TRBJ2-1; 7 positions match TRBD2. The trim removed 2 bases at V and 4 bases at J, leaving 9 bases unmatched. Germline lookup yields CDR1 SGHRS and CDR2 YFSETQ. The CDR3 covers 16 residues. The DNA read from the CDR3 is TGCGCCAGCAGCTTTGGGATAGCGGGTCAGTACAATGAG. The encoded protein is CASSFGIAGQYNE. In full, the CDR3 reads CASSFGIAGQYNEQFF.

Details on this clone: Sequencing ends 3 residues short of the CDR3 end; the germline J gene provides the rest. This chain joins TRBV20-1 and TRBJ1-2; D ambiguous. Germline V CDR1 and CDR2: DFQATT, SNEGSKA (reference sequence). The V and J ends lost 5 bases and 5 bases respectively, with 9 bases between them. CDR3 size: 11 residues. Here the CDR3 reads CSAVHPYGYTF. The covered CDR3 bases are TGCAGTGCTGTACACCCATATGGC.

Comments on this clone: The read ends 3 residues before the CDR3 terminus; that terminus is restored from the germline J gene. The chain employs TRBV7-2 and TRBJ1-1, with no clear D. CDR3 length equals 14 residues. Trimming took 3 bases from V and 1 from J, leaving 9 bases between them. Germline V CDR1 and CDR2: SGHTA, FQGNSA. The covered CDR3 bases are TGTGCCAGCAGCTTGGGCCCATCGAACACTGAA. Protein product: CASSLGPSNTE. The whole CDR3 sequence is CASSLGPSNTEAFF.

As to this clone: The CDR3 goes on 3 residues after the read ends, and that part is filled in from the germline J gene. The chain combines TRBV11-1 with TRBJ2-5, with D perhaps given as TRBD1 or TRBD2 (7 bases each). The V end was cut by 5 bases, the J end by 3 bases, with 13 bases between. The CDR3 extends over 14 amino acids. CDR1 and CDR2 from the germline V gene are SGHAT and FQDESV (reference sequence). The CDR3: CASSRQGGKETQYF. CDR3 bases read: TGTGCCAGCAGCCGACAGGGAGGGAAAGAGACC. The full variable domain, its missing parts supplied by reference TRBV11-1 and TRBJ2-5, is EAEVAQSPRYKITEKSQAVAFWCDPISGHATLYWYRQILGQGPELLVQFQDESVVDDSQLPKDRFSAERLKGVDSTLKIQPAELGDSAMYLCASSRQGGKETQYFGPGTRLLVL.

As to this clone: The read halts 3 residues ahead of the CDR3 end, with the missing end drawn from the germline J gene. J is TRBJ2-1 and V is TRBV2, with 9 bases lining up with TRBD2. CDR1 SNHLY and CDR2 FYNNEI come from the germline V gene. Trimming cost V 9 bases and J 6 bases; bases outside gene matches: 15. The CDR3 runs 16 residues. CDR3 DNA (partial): TGTGCCAGTAATAGGGGGGTAGCGGGAGATAGCAATGAG. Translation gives CASNRGVAGDSNE. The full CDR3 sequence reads CASNRGVAGDSNEQFF.

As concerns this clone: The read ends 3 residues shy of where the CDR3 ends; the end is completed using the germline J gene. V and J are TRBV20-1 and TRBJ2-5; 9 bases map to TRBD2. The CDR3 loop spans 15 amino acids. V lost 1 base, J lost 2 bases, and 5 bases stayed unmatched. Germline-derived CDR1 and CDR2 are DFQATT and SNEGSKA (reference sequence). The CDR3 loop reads CSARALAGLQETQYF. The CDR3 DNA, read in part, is TGCAGTGCTAGAGCGCTAGCGGGGCTACAAGAGACC.

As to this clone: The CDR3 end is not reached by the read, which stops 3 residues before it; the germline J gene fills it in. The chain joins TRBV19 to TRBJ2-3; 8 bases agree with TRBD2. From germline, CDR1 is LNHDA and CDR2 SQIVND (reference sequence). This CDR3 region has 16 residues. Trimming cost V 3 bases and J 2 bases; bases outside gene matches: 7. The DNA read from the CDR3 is TGTGCCAGTAGTATTCAGCGGGAGAGGGTCACAGATACG. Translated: CASSIQRERVTDT. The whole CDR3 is CASSIQRERVTDTQYF.

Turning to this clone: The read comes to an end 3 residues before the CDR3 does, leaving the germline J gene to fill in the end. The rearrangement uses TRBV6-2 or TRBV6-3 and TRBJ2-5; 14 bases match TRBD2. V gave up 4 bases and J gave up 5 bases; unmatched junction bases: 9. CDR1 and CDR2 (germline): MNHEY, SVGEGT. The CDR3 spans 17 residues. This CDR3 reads CASSLGTSGSPAETQYF. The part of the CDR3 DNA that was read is TGTGCCAGCAGTTTGGGGACTAGCGGGAGTCCGGCCGAGACC.

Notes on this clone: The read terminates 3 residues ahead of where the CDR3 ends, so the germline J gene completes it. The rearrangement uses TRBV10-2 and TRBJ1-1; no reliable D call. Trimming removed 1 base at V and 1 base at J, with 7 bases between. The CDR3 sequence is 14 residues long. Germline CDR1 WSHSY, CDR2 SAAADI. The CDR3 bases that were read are TGCGCCAGCAGTGAGTACTACACGAACACTGAA. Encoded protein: CASSEYYTNTE. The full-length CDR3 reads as CASSEYYTNTEAFF.

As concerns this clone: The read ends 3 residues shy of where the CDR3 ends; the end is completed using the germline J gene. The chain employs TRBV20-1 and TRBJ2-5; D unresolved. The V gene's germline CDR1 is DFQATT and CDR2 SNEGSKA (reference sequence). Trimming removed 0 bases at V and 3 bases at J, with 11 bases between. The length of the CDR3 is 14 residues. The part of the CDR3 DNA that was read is TGCAGTGCTAGAGAGGTGACTTCTAAAGAGACC. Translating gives CSAREVTSKET. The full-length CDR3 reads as CSAREVTSKETQYF.

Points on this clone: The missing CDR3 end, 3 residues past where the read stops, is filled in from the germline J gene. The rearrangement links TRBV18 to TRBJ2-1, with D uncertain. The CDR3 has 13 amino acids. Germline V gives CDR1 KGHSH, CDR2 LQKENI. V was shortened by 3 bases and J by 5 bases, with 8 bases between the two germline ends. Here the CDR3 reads CASSPSGDNEQFF. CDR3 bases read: TGTGCCAGCTCACCCTCGGGTGACAATGAG.

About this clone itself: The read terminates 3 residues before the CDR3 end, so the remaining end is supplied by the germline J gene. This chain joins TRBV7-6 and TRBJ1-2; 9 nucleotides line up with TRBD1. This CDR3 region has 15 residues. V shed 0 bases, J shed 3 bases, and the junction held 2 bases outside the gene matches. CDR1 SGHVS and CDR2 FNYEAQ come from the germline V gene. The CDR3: CASSLAGQGDYGYTF. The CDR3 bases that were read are TGTGCCAGCAGCTTAGCGGGACAGGGCGACTATGGC.

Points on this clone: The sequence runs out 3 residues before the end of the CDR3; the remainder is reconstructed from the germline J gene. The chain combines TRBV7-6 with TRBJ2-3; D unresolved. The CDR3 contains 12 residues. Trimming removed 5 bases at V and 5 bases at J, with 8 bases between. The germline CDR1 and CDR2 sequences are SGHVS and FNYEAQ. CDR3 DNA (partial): TGTGCCAGCAGCGCTAACGAAGATACG. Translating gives CASSANEDT. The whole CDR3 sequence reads CASSANEDTQYF. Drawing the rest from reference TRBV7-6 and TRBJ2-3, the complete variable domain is GAGVSQSPRYKVTKRGQDVALRCDPISGHVSLYWYRQALGQGPEFLTYFNYEAQQDKSGLPNDRFSAERPEGSISTLTIQRTEQRDSAMYRCASSANEDTQYFGPGTRLTVL.

Here the CDR3 reads CASSLTGYEQYF. CDR3 bases read: TGTGCCAGCAGTTTGACAGGCTACGAG. The chain carries TRBV2 and TRBJ2-7; a weak D match, TRBD1 (6 bases). The read finishes 3 residues shy of the CDR3 end, and the germline J gene is used to complete it. V lost 5 bases and J 3 bases, leaving 8 bases between the germline ends. In germline, CDR1 is SNHLY, CDR2 FYNNEI. There are 12 residues in the CDR3.

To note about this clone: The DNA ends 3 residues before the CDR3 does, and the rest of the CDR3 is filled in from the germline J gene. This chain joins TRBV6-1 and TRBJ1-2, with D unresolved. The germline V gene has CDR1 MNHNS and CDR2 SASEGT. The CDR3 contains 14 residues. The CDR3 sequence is CASRERSEYNDYTF. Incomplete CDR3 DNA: TGTGCCAGCAGGGAACGTTCAGAGTACAATGAC.

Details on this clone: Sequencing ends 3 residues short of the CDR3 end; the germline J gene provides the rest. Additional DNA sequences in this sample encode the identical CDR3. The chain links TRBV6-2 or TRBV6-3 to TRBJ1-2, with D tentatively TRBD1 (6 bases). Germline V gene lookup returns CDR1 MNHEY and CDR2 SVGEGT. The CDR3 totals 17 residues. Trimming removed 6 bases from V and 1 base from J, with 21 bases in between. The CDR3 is CASSSTFSGHNNYGYTF. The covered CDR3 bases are TGTGCCAGCAGCTCCACCTTCTCGGGACACAATAACTATGGC.

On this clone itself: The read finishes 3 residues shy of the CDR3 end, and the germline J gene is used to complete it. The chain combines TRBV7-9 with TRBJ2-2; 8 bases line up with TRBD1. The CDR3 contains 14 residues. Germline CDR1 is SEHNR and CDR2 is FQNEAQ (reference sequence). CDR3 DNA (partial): TGTGCCAGCAGCACGGGACAGGCGAATTCACCG. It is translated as CASSTGQANSP. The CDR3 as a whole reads CASSTGQANSPLFF.

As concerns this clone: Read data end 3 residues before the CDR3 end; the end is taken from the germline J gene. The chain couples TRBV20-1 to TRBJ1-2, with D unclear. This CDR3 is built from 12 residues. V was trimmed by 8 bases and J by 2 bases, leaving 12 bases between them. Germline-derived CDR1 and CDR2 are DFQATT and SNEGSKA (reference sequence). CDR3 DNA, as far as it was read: TGCAGTAAACGGAGACTAAACTATGGC. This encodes CSKRRLNYG. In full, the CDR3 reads CSKRRLNYGYTF.

The sequenced part of the CDR3 DNA is TGCAGCGTTGCGCGGGATAATGAG. It specifies CSVARDNE. The CDR3, in full, reads CSVARDNEQFF. The chain uses TRBV29-1 and TRBJ2-1; D is possibly TRBD2 (6 bases). The read ends 3 residues shy of where the CDR3 ends; the end is completed using the germline J gene. CDR3 length: 11 amino acids. V lost 4 bases and J lost 7, with 8 bases in between. CDR1 is SQVTM, CDR2 ANQGSEA, per germline.

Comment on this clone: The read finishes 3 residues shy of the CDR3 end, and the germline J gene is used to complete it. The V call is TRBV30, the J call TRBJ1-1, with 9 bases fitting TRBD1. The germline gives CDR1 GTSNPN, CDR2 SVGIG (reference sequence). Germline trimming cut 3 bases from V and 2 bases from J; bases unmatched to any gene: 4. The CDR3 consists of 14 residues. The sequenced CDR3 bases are TGTGCCTGGAGATACAGGGGGCTCAACACTGAA. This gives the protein CAWRYRGLNTE. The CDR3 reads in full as CAWRYRGLNTEAFF. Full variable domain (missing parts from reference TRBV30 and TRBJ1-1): SQTIHQWPATLVQPVGSPLSLECTVEGTSNPNLYWYRQAAGRGLQLLFYSVGIGQISSEVPQNLSASRPQDRQFILSSKKLLLSDSGFYLCAWRYRGLNTEAFFGQGTRLTVV.